This T cell receptor (beta chain) was identified during a study of blood T cell repertoires in COVID-19 (dated by TCRdb to about 2020). In the study overall: Collaborator samples came from the United States, Italy and Spain and covered acute and convalescent phases of COVID-19. The material from the prospective study consisted of cDNA or gDNA derived from T cells, B-cell-depleted T cells, or PBMCs. Subjects who had been exposed to COVID-19, were actively infected with it, or had recovered from it provided the deeply sampled blood TCRbeta repertoires that made up the dataset. A freely available public database, intended as a resource for researchers studying the immune response to SARS-CoV-2, is where the repertoires were released. The samples were drawn from two sources: the first 160 participants of the ongoing ImmuneRACE study, and 1,200 or so subjects contributed by 6 global collaborators. Sample metadata almost always included a de-identified subject ID, COVID-19 status, age in years and sex. Where available, HLA class I and class II types were obtained from metadata supplied by the sample provider rather than from assay-based typing. Broad study findings and their caveats: Clinical and demographic metadata were provided uncurated, with the amount varying by source and participant.

Per the germline V gene, MNHEY is the CDR1 and SVGEGT is the CDR2. From the cysteine through the phenylalanine, the CDR3 covers 15 amino acids. Only CDR3 DNA is held: 45 bases, read in frame from base 1. Each collaborating institution followed its own protocols to collect whole blood in K2EDTA tubes. For TCRbeta analysis, collaborator samples were shipped as frozen whole blood, as isolated PBMCs, or as DNA extracted from either sample type. About this clone: Its antigen remains unidentified. This sequence may be a read error, since a much larger clone differs from it by one base. In the same sample, other DNA sequences code for this CDR3.

TCRbeta CDR3 regions were amplified from genomic DNA by means of the immunoSEQ Assay, a bias-controlled multiplex PCR. On the study's bioinformatics: Nucleated cell counts per sample were estimated from amplification of reference gene primers within the assay. Sequence reads were collapsed and filtered to measure the absolute abundance of every unique TCRbeta CDR3 rearrangement. Productive Simpson clonality was computed per sample as the square root of Simpson's diversity index over productive rearrangements. TCRdb took over this immuneACCESS table, retaining in-frame rearrangements with V and J assigned. Such tables are incomplete; in checked studies, under half of the missing clones stem from an unresolved V gene, and the remainder is unexplained. The V and J calls and clone size were taken over from that table, and D and trimming were inferred from the DNA. The sample table shows about 59,000 clones, and 87% are seen once. The top ten clones comprise 5.1% of the sample.

The sample taken for sequencing was peripheral blood. This TCR was recovered from a man aged 80 or over in a cohort sampled during active COVID-19. The rearranged chain carries TRBV6-2 or TRBV6-3 and TRBJ2-1; the D gene is possibly TRBD2, with 6 bases matching. The nucleotide sequence is given as TGTGCTAGCAGTTATAGCGGTTCCCTTGGCAATGAGCAGTTCTTC. It is translated as CASSYSGSLGNEQFF.